This record looks at one T cell receptor (beta chain) sequence and its context. The table lists this clone with a few counts. Its recognized antigen is unknown. The record has no base qualities; no much larger clone is one base away. V is reduced by 6 bases and J by 7 bases, leaving a spacing of 18 bases between them. For CDR1 and CDR2, the germline V gene lists ENHRY and SYGVKD. Including cysteine and phenylalanine, the CDR3 has 15 amino acids. Only the CDR3 region is kept as DNA, spanning 45 bases read in frame from base 1. The data stem from a study of radiotherapy plus CTLA-4 blockade in lung cancer (dated by TCRdb to 2017 to 2018). Context from the whole study: Among the enrolled patients, about 19% had an objective response, and less than 40% reached disease control. The paper's findings and limits, for the study overall: TCR clones derived from tumors expanded in peripheral blood after treatment with radiotherapy and ipilimumab. Increased serum interferon-beta after radiation, together with early dynamic changes in blood T cell clones, were reported to be the strongest predictors of response.

The method behind the library was the immunoSEQ multiplex PCR assay. The table comes from immuneACCESS by way of TCRdb, which keeps in-frame sequences with V and J called. Part of the clones is missing from these tables; in studies checked, under half for an unresolved V gene and the rest for unknown reasons. The sample yields roughly 15,000 clones; approximately 75% were counted once. The ten largest clones take up about 53% of the sample. The study evaluated CTLA-4 blockade (ipilimumab) given together with focal radiation therapy in patients who had chemo-refractory metastatic non-small-cell lung cancer.

The sequence came from a human donor with non-small cell lung cancer whose response to radiotherapy plus ipilimumab could not be evaluated. The sequencing used peripheral blood, collected from a patient treated with radiotherapy plus ipilimumab. Recombination connected TRBV10-3 to TRBJ1-4; the D gene is unclear. The CDR3 region: CAISRGGVVGEKLFF. The DNA sequence is TGTGCCATCAGCCGGGGTGGGGTTGTCGGTGAAAAACTGTTTTTT.